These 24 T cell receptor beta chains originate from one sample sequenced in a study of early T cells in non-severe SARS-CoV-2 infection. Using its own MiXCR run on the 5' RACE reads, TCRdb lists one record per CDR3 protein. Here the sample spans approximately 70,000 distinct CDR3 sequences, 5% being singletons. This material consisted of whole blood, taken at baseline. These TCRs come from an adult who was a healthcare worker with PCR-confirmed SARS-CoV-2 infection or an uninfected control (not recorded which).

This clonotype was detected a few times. This CDR3 is CASSQEGRSATYEQYF. CDR3 sequence (DNA): TGCGCCAGCAGCCAAGAGGGGAGAAGCGCTACCTACGAGCAGTACTTC. The chain combines TRBV4-1 with TRBJ2-7; a possible D gene is TRBD2 (5 bases). This CDR3 spans 16 amino acids. Germline CDR1 is MGHRA and CDR2 is YSYEKL. Trimming took off 0 bases at V and 2 bases at J, with 14 bases between the two ends.

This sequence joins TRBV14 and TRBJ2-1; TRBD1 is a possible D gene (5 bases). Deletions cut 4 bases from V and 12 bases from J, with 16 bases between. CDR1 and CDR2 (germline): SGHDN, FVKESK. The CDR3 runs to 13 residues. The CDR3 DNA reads TGTGCCAGCAGCCCTCCCACAGGAGTTTTGCAGTTCTTC. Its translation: CASSPPTGVLQFF.

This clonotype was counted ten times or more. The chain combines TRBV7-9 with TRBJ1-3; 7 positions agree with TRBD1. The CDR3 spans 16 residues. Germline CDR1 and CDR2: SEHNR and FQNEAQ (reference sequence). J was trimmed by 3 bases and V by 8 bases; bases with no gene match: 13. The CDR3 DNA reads TGTGCCAGCGCCTCCCGTCCGAGGGGGCATGGAAACACCATATATTTT. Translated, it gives CASASRPRGHGNTIYF.

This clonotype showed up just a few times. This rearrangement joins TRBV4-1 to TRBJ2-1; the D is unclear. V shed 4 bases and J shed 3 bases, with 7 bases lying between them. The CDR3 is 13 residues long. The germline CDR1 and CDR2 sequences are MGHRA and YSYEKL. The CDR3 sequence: CASSPASYNEQFF. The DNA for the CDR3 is TGCGCCAGCAGCCCCGCGAGCTACAATGAGCAGTTCTTC.

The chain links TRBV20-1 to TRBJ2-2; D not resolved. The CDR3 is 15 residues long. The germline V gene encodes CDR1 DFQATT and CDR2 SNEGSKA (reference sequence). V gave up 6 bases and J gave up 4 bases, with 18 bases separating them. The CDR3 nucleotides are TGCAGTGCCGCCTCCAAAAGGCCTTCCACCGGGGAGCTGTTTTTT. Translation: CSAASKRPSTGELFF.

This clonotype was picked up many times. The CDR3 nucleotides read TGTGCCAGCTCACCAGGGGTTAGGAACACTGAAGCTTTCTTT. It encodes CASSPGVRNTEAFF. This sequence joins TRBV18 and TRBJ1-1, with D hard to call. The V and J ends lost 2 bases and 1 base respectively, with 8 bases between them. Germline values: CDR1 KGHSH, CDR2 LQKENI. The CDR3 has 14 residues.

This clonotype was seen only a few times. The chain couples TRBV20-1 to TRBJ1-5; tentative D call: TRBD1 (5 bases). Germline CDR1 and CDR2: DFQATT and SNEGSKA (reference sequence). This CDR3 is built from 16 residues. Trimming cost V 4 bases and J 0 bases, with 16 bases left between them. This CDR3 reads CSANSQGGYSNQPQHF. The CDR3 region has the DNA TGCAGTGCTAACTCTCAGGGAGGCTATAGCAATCAGCCCCAGCATTTT.

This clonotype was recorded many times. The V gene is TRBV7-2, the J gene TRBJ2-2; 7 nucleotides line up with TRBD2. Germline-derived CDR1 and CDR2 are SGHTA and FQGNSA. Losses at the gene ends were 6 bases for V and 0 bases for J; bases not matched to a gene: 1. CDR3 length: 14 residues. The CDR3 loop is CASRGLANTGELFF. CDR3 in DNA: TGTGCCAGCAGAGGACTAGCGAACACCGGGGAGCTGTTTTTT.

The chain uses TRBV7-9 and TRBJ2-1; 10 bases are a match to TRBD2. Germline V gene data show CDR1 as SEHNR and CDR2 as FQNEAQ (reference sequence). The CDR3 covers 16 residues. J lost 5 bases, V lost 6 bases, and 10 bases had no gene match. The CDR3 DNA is TGTGCCAGCAGTCAAACGATAGCGGGGGGCCACAATGAGCAGTTCTTC. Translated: CASSQTIAGGHNEQFF.

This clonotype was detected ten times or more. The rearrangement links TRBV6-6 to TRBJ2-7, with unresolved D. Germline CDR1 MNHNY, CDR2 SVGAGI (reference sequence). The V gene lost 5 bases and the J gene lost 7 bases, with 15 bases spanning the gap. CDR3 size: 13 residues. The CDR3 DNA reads TGTGCCAGCAGTCCCGGCGAGACCTTAGAGCAGTACTTC. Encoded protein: CASSPGETLEQYF.

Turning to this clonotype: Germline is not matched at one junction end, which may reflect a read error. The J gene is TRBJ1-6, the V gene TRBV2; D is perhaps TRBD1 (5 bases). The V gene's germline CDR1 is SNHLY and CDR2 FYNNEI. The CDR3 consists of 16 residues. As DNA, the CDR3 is TGTGCCAGCAGTCCAACTTCGACAGCTGCAAATTCGCCCCTCCACTTT. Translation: CASSPTSTAANSPLHF.

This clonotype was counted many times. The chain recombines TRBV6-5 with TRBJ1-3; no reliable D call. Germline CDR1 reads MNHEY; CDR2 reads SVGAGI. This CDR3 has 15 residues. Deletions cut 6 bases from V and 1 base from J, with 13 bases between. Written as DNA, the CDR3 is TGTGCCAGCAGCCGATACCGGGGTTCTGGAAACACCATATATTTT. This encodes CASSRYRGSGNTIYF.

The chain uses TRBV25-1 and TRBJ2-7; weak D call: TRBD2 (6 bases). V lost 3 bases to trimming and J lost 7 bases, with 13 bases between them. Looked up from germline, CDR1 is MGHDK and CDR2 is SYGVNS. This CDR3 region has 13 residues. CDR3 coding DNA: TGTGCCAGCAGTGAGGCGGGGCTCTTGGAGCAGTACTTC. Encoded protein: CASSEAGLLEQYF.

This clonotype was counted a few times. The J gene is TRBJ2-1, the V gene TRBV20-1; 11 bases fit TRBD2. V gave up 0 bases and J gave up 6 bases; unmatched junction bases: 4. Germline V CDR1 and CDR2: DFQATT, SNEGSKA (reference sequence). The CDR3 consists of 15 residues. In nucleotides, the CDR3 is TGCAGTGCTAGAGATAGTACTAGCGGGAGCAATGAGCAGTTCTTC. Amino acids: CSARDSTSGSNEQFF.

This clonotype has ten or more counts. The CDR3: CASSVAPTGSEKLFF. The CDR3 region has the DNA TGTGCCAGCAGCGTAGCTCCGACAGGCAGTGAAAAACTGTTTTTT. V is TRBV9 and J is TRBJ1-4; tentatively, D is TRBD1 (6 bases). Germline V gives CDR1 SGDLS, CDR2 YYNGEE. The CDR3 loop spans 15 amino acids. Trimming pared 0 bases from V and 7 bases from J, leaving 13 bases between.

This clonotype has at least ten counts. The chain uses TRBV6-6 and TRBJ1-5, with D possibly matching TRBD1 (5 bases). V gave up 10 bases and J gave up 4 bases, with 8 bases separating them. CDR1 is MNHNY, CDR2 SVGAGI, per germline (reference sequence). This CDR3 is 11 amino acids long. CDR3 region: CATQGNQPQHF. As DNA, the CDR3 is TGTGCCACCCAGGGTAATCAGCCCCAGCATTTT.

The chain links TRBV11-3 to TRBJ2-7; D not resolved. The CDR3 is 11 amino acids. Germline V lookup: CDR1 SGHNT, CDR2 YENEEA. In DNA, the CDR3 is TGTGTCCGAGGCGCGTCCTACGAGCAGTACTTC. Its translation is CVRGASYEQYF.

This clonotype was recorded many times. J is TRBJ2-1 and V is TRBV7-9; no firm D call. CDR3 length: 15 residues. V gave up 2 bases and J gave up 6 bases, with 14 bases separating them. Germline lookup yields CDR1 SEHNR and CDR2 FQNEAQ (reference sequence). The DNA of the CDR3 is TGTGCCAGCAGCTTACCCGCCGGGCGAACCAATGAGCAGTTCTTC. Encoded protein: CASSLPAGRTNEQFF. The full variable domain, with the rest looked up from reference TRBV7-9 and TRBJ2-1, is DTGVSQNPRHKITKRGQNVTFRCDPISEHNRLYWYRQTLGQGPEFLTYFQNEAQLEKSRLLSDRFSAERPKGSFSTLEIQRTEQGDSAMYLCASSLPAGRTNEQFFGPGTRLTVL.

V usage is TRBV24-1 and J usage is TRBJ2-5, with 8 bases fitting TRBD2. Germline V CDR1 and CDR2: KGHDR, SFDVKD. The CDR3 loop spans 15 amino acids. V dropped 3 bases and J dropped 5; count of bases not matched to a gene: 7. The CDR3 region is CATSDPSGGVETQYF. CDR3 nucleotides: TGTGCCACCAGTGATCCCTCGGGAGGGGTTGAGACCCAGTACTTC.

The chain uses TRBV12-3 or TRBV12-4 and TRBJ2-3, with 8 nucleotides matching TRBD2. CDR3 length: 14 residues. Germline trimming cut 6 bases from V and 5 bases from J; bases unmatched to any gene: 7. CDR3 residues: CASRDSGEGDTQYF. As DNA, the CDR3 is TGTGCCAGCAGGGATAGCGGGGAGGGAGATACGCAGTATTTT.

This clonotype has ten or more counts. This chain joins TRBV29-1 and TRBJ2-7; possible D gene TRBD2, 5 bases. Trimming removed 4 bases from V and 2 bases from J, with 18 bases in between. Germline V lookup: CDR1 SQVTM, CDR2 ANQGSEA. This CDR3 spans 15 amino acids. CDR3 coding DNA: TGCAGCGTTGTTAGTCTCGGTGAGGAGGCCTACGAGCAGTACTTC. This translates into CSVVSLGEEAYEQYF.

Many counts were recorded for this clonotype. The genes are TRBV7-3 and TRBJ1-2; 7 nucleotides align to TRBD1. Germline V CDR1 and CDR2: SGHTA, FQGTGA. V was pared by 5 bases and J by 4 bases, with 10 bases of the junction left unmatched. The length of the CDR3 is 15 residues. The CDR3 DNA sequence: TGTGCCAGCAGCCCACGACAGGGTTGGCCCTATGGCTACACCTTC. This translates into CASSPRQGWPYGYTF.

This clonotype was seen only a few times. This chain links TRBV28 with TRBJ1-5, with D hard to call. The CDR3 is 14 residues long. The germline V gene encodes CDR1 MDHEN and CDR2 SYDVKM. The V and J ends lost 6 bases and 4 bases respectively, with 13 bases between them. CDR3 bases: TGTGCCAGCAGCCCCGGGCCTCTTAATCAGCCCCAGCATTTT. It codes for CASSPGPLNQPQHF.

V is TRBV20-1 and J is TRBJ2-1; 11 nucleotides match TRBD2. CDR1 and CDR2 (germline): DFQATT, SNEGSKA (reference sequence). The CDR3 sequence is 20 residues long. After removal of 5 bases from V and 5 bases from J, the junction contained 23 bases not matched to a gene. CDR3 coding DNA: TGCAGTGCTCCCCAAGTCCCGACTAGCGGGACCGCTGTTGGAAACAATGAGCAGTTCTTC. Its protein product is CSAPQVPTSGTAVGNNEQFF.